This is a list of T cell receptor beta chains from one sample in a study of T cells in Graves' hyperthyroidism and ophthalmopathy. TCRdb analysed the multiplex PCR reads with MiXCR anew, one entry per CDR3 protein. Here the sample spans about 200,000 distinct CDR3 sequences, around 19% being singletons. The sample taken for sequencing was blood. All receptors derive from a man aged 35 to 55 with Graves' hyperthyroidism. Each CDR3 is given with its conserved first and last residue. The D gene is left open where the match is weak. Size is omitted from some rows. Given values are once, few, many or a class for expanded clones.

>-|TRBJ2-7|TRBV7-9|few
CASSLDRLQQYF
TGTGCCAGCAGCTTAGACCGCTTACAGCAGTACTTC
>TRBD1|TRBJ1-2|TRBV10-3|-
CAITEDRGRGYTF
TGTGCCATCACCGAAGACAGGGGCCGTGGCTACACCTTC
>TRBD2|TRBJ2-5|TRBV5-4|few
CASRPGPSGGAQETQYF
TGTGCCAGCAGACCCGGTCCTAGCGGGGGGGCCCAAGAGACCCAGTACTTC
>-|TRBJ2-1|TRBV7-9|many
CASSLTAGASEQFF
TGTGCCAGCAGCTTAACCGCCGGGGCTAGCGAGCAGTTCTTC
>-|TRBJ1-2|TRBV4-1|many
CASSQDLDGIYGYTF
TGCGCCAGCAGCCAAGATCTGGACGGGATCTATGGCTACACCTTC
>TRBD1|TRBJ2-7|TRBV11-2|many
CASSRNAADRGRSYEQYF
TGTGCCAGCAGCCGCAATGCCGCAGACAGGGGTCGCTCCTACGAGCAGTACTTC
>-|TRBJ2-7|TRBV6-2/TRBV6-3|-
CAGSWTPGTPGPDEQYF
TGTGCCGGCAGTTGGACCCCCGGGACTCCGGGACCCGACGAGCAGTACTTC
>TRBD1|TRBJ2-7|TRBV2|many
CASSTRAGGFYEQYF
TGTGCCAGCAGCACGAGGGCAGGGGGCTTCTACGAGCAGTACTTC
>TRBD1|TRBJ1-5|TRBV5-1|many
CASSPGQGRQPQHF
TGCGCCAGCAGCCCGGGACAGGGCAGGCAGCCCCAGCATTTT
>-|TRBJ1-6|TRBV28|many
CASSFGDTSSYNSPLHF
TGTGCCAGCAGTTTTGGAGACACGAGCTCCTATAATTCACCCCTCCACTTT
>-|TRBJ1-1|TRBV10-1|-
CASSNNQGYTEAFF
TGCGCCAGCAGTAATAATCAGGGATACACTGAAGCTTTCTTT
>TRBD1|TRBJ2-1|TRBV6-2/TRBV6-3|-
CASSRGDRGNNEQFF
TGTGCCAGCAGTCGGGGGGACAGGGGGAACAATGAGCAGTTCTTC
>-|TRBJ2-1|TRBV11-3|many
CASSLWSRPLNEQFF
TGTGCCAGCAGCTTGTGGTCTAGGCCTCTCAATGAGCAGTTCTTC
>TRBD1|TRBJ2-3|TRBV7-9|many
CASSRTGDTQYF
TGTGCCAGCAGCCGGACAGGAGATACGCAGTATTTT
>-|TRBJ1-5|TRBV7-8|-
CASSFSGPFNQPQHF
TGTGCCAGCAGCTTTTCAGGCCCCTTTAATCAGCCCCAGCATTTT
>-|TRBJ2-1|TRBV5-1|many
CASSPQGYNEQFF
TGCGCCAGCAGCCCCCAGGGTTACAATGAGCAGTTCTTC
>-|TRBJ2-7|TRBV3-1|many
CASSQDPLRGPYEQYF
TGTGCCAGCAGCCAAGATCCACTCAGGGGTCCCTACGAGCAGTACTTC
>-|TRBJ1-6|TRBV7-6|few
CASSLRWDSPLHF
TGTGCCAGCAGCTTACGTTGGGACTCACCCCTCCACTTT
>-|TRBJ2-7|TRBV7-2|-
CASSSPRGEQYF
TGTGCCAGCAGCTCTCCCCGGGGGGAGCAGTACTTC
>-|TRBJ2-5|TRBV14|-
CASSQMAGQETQYF
TGTGCCAGCAGCCAAATGGCGGGACAAGAGACCCAGTACTTC
>-|TRBJ1-1|TRBV30|many
CAWSNTGETEAFF
TGTGCCTGGAGTAACACAGGAGAGACTGAAGCTTTCTTT
>TRBD2|TRBJ2-3|TRBV11-2|few
CASSRQGLAGGQDTQYF
TGTGCCAGCAGCCGACAGGGACTAGCGGGGGGGCAAGATACGCAGTATTTT
>TRBD2|TRBJ2-3|TRBV7-3|-
CASSLGLDVQYF
TGTGCCAGCAGCTTAGGACTAGATGTGCAGTATTTT
>TRBD1|TRBJ1-1|TRBV19|many
CASSARGGGNTEAFF
TGTGCCAGTAGTGCCCGAGGGGGCGGGAACACTGAAGCTTTCTTT
>-|TRBJ1-6|TRBV20-1|few
CSARRILLNSPLHF
TGCAGTGCGCGGCGCATCCTATTGAATTCACCCCTCCACTTT
>-|TRBJ1-6|TRBV27|many
CASSFSQGVGPLHF
TGTGCCAGCAGTTTTTCGCAGGGAGTGGGGCCCCTCCACTTT
>TRBD1|TRBJ1-2|TRBV30|-
CAWKRDRDGGYTF
TGTGCCTGGAAGCGGGACAGGGATGGTGGCTACACCTTC
>TRBD1|TRBJ1-1|TRBV20-1|many
CSATGQGPTEAFF
TGCAGTGCTACGGGACAGGGGCCCACTGAAGCTTTCTTT
>-|TRBJ2-1|TRBV6-5|many
CASSYSISRPSYNEQFF
TGTGCCAGCAGTTACTCGATTAGCAGACCTTCCTACAATGAGCAGTTCTTC
>-|TRBJ2-4|TRBV11-2|many
CASSPGGTLAKNIQYF
TGTGCCAGCAGCCCCGGAGGGACCCTAGCCAAAAACATTCAGTACTTC
>TRBD1|TRBJ2-7|TRBV6-1|-
CASSEASGQIYEQYF
TGTGCCAGCAGTGAAGCGTCGGGACAGATCTACGAGCAGTACTTC
>TRBD1|TRBJ2-3|TRBV28|many
CASSDRDRGWADTQYF
TGTGCCAGCAGTGACCGGGACAGGGGATGGGCAGATACGCAGTATTTT
>TRBD1|TRBJ1-6|TRBV20-1|many
CSAQGQWNSPLHF
TGCAGTGCTCAGGGACAGTGGAATTCACCCCTCCACTTT
>-|TRBJ2-1|TRBV11-3|many
CASSLDSGLNEQFF
TGTGCCAGCAGCTTAGACTCGGGGTTGAATGAGCAGTTCTTC
>-|TRBJ1-2|TRBV4-1|few
CASSQEGYGYTF
TGCGCCAGCAGCCAAGAGGGATATGGCTACACCTTC
>TRBD1|TRBJ1-5|TRBV28|many
CASSSPGQGVSNQPQHF
TGTGCCAGCAGTTCCCCAGGACAGGGGGTTAGCAATCAGCCCCAGCATTTT
>-|TRBJ1-6|TRBV27|-
CASSGLSYNSPLHF
TGTGCCAGCAGTGGCCTCTCCTATAATTCACCCCTCCACTTT
>-|TRBJ1-2|TRBV7-2|many
CASSLERGMNYGYTF
TGTGCCAGCAGCTTAGAACGGGGAATGAACTATGGCTACACCTTC
>TRBD1|TRBJ2-2|TRBV9|few
CASSVAVRDSANTGELFF
TGTGCCAGCAGCGTAGCGGTCCGGGACAGCGCGAACACCGGGGAGCTGTTTTTT
>-|TRBJ2-3|TRBV5-1|-
CASSKGVEDTQYF
TGCGCCAGCAGCAAGGGGGTTGAGGATACGCAGTATTTT